This T cell receptor beta chain was captured in a study of blood T cells in healthy people across ages. Whole-study findings and limits: Whereas aged donors had fewer naive CD4+ cells, long-lived donors had more of them and higher diversity.

A J-beta primer mix and a sample-barcoded 5' primer were used in a second PCR of roughly 7 to 12 cycles. MiXCR was run by TCRdb on the 5' RACE reads, yielding one entry per CDR3 protein. The sample holds about 770,000 distinct CDR3 sequences, approximately 44% seen once. This clonotype was seen only a few times. Antigen unknown. Every sample yielded at least 6.5 million isolated PBMCs. This CDR3 has 14 amino acids. V was cut by 3 bases and J by 0 bases, with 10 bases left in between. The germline V gene has CDR1 SGDLS and CDR2 YYNGEE. The material sequenced was blood. The chain recombines TRBV9 with TRBJ2-7; D might be TRBD1 or TRBD2, each matching 5 bases. The origin of this receptor is a man in his sixties in good health. In nucleotides, the CDR3 is TGTGCCAGCAGCGCTCGGGACCCCTCCTACGAGCAGTACTTC. Its translation: CASSARDPSYEQYF.